A selection of T cell receptor beta chains follows, all from one sample in a study of cytotoxic CD8 clonotypes in ibrutinib-treated CLL. Data came from immunoSEQ multiplex PCR; TCRdb stores just in-frame clones and leaves some out. The sample includes some 7,000 clones, approximately 80% of them seen just once. The sample here was PBMCs, taken before ibrutinib treatment. The receptors were gathered from a human donor with chronic lymphocytic leukemia. CDR3s include the opening cysteine and the closing phenylalanine or tryptophan. The order of the fields is V gene, J gene, D gene, clone size, CDR3 DNA, CDR3 protein. A D gene is named only where the DNA matches it firmly. Where a row states a size, it is once, few, many or the class of an expanded clone; other rows omit it.

TRBV27,TRBJ2-2,-,few,TGTGCCAGCCGGTCCGGTAATTTGTTTGGGGAGCTGTTTTTT,CASRSGNLFGELFF
TRBV6-1,TRBJ1-2,-,-,TGTGCCAGCGTACCCAGGGACTATGGCTACACCTTC,CASVPRDYGYTF
TRBV7-2,TRBJ2-3,TRBD1,-,TGTGCCAGCAGCCCGGGACAGTCATTCAGCACAGATACGCAGTATTTT,CASSPGQSFSTDTQYF
TRBV7-2,TRBJ1-1,-,-,TGTGCCAGCAGCTTATATATCAACGCTGAAGCTTTCTTT,CASSLYINAEAFF
TRBV2,TRBJ2-3,-,-,TGTGCCAGCAGTGAGGGGAGGGGGGGAACGCAGTATTTT,CASSEGRGGTQYF
TRBV7-2,TRBJ2-5,TRBD2,-,TGTGCCAGCAGTATAGCGGGGGGGAAGGAGACCCAGTACTTC,CASSIAGGKETQYF
TRBV7-3,TRBJ2-7,-,once,TGTGCCAGCAGCTTAGGGTCCGGTGGGTACGAGCAGTACTTC,CASSLGSGGYEQYF
TRBV27,TRBJ2-1,-,-,TGTGCCAGCAGTTTATCGGCTAACAGATTACCCTTTAGGGTCTTGAATGAGCAGTTCTTC,CASSLSANRLPFRVLNEQFF
TRBV28,TRBJ2-7,-,-,TGTGCCAGCAGTCCCGCTTACGGCGGCTACTACGAGCAGTACTTC,CASSPAYGGYYEQYF
TRBV9,TRBJ2-2,TRBD2,-,TGTGCCAGCACGCACGCGGGGGGGCCGGTAGGGGAGCTGTTTTTT,CASTHAGGPVGELFF
TRBV28,TRBJ2-1,TRBD1,-,TGTGCCAGCCTAAGATCGGGACAGGGTGTCAGTGAGCAGTTCTTC,CASLRSGQGVSEQFF
TRBV5-1,TRBJ2-2,TRBD2,-,TGCGCCAGCAGCTTGAGGGGACTAGCGGGAGTTTTCGGGGAGCTGTTTTTT,CASSLRGLAGVFGELFF
TRBV9,TRBJ2-3,TRBD1,-,TGTGCCAGCAGCGTAGGAGAGGGGGCGTTCACAGATACGCAGTATTTT,CASSVGEGAFTDTQYF
TRBV19,TRBJ1-5,-,-,TGTGCCAGCCCGACGGGGTATAGCAATCAGCCCCAGCATTTT,CASPTGYSNQPQHF
TRBV7-9,TRBJ1-2,TRBD1,-,TGTGCCAGCAGCTTAACGGTTTGGGGTAGGGGGCGCTCCTATGGCTACACCTTC,CASSLTVWGRGRSYGYTF
TRBV5-4,TRBJ2-1,-,-,TGTGCCAGCAGCTTGGATTTGGGGGCGAATTCAAATGAGCAGTTCTTC,CASSLDLGANSNEQFF
TRBV28,TRBJ2-6,-,once,TGTGCCAGCACCTTGTCAGCGGCGGGGGCCAACGTCCTGACTTTC,CASTLSAAGANVLTF
TRBV11-2,TRBJ2-7,-,-,TGTGCCAGCAGCCAAGGGTACACAGGGGGGGGCGAGCAGTACTTC,CASSQGYTGGGEQYF
TRBV6-1,TRBJ1-2,-,-,TGTGCCAGCAGTGATACCTTCTACAGGGAAACAAATGGCTACACCTTC,CASSDTFYRETNGYTF
TRBV9,TRBJ2-3,-,-,TGTGCCAGCAGCGTAGACCCCGATACAGATACGCAGTATTTT,CASSVDPDTDTQYF
TRBV27,TRBJ1-1,-,-,TGTGCCAGCGGCGGGACAAGGATCATGCAAAGGAACACTGAAGCTTTCTTT,CASGGTRIMQRNTEAFF
TRBV5-1,TRBJ1-1,TRBD1,-,TGCGCCAGCAGCGTGACAGGGTTGAACACTGAAGCTTTCTTT,CASSVTGLNTEAFF
TRBV4-1,TRBJ1-6,-,-,TGCGCCAGCAGCCAAGTAGGGAATTGGGCCCTCCACTTT,CASSQVGNWALHF
TRBV10-3,TRBJ2-7,TRBD1,-,TGTGCCATCAGTGCGGGACAGGACTACGAGCAGTACTTC,CAISAGQDYEQYF
TRBV7-2,TRBJ1-2,-,once,TGTGCCAGCAGCCTAGACGGGAGGTATGGCTACACCTTC,CASSLDGRYGYTF
TRBV7-2,TRBJ2-3,-,once,TGTGCCAGCAGCTTTATAGATACGCAGTATTTT,CASSFIDTQYF
TRBV19,TRBJ1-5,-,-,TGTGCCAGTAGTATCACGAATCAGCCCCAGCATTTT,CASSITNQPQHF
TRBV5-1,TRBJ1-2,-,-,TGCGCCAGCAGCTTGGACGGTACCGGAGGGTATGGCTACACCTTC,CASSLDGTGGYGYTF
TRBV7-8,TRBJ2-1,TRBD2,-,TGTGCCAGCAGCTCGGGACTAGCGGGAGGGCCTCCGGGGAGATTCTCCCCACGCGCGCAGTTCTTC,CASSSGLAGGPPGRFSPRAQFF
TRBV5-8,TRBJ2-1,TRBD2,-,TGTGCCAGCTCTTATAGCGGGAGAATAGGTGAGCAGTTCTTC,CASSYSGRIGEQFF
TRBV7-6,TRBJ2-1,-,-,TGTGCCAGCGGGGGAGGCTCCTACAATGAGCAGTTCTTC,CASGGGSYNEQFF
TRBV6-5,TRBJ2-3,-,-,TGTGCCAGCAAGCCGGGGTGGCAACACACAGATACGCAGTATTTT,CASKPGWQHTDTQYF
TRBV7-9,TRBJ2-7,-,-,TGTGCCAGCAGCTACTTAGCGGCGAGCTCCTACGAGCAGTACTTC,CASSYLAASSYEQYF
TRBV4-1,TRBJ1-5,TRBD1,-,TGCGCCAGCTCCCGACAGGGGAGTCAGCCCCAGCATTTT,CASSRQGSQPQHF
TRBV9,TRBJ1-6,-,-,TGTGCCAGCAGCGTAGAAAATTCACCCCTCCACTTT,CASSVENSPLHF
TRBV28,TRBJ1-2,TRBD1,few,TGTGCCAGCAGCCAACAGGGGAACTATGGCTACACCTTC,CASSQQGNYGYTF
TRBV28,TRBJ1-3,-,-,TGTGCCAGCAGCCCCAGAAACACCATATATTTT,CASSPRNTIYF
TRBV14,TRBJ2-5,-,-,TGTGCCAGCAGCCAAGTGAGAACCGGAGAGACCCAGTACTTC,CASSQVRTGETQYF
TRBV5-6,TRBJ2-3,TRBD1,-,TGTGCCAGCAGCCCACTCTCGGACAGGGACTCGCAGTATTTT,CASSPLSDRDSQYF
TRBV2,TRBJ2-5,TRBD1,-,TGTGCCAGCAGTGAGCGACAGGGTAGAATTGGGACCCAGTACTTC,CASSERQGRIGTQYF
TRBV5-8,TRBJ1-4,TRBD1,-,TGTGCCAGCAGCTTGGAGGGACAGGGTCATGAAAAACTGTTTTTT,CASSLEGQGHEKLFF
TRBV19,TRBJ2-7,TRBD2,-,TGTGCCAGTAGTATTAGGACTAGCGGATACTCCTACGAGCAGTACTTC,CASSIRTSGYSYEQYF
TRBV21-1,TRBJ2-7,-,-,TGTGCCAGCAGCTCAAAGTCGACTCCAGGAGGGTACTTC,CASSSKSTPGGYF
TRBV7-7,TRBJ2-7,-,-,TGTGCTAGCAGCCCCACCCCGGGCGGAAACTACGAGCAGTACTTC,CASSPTPGGNYEQYF
TRBV9,TRBJ2-3,-,-,TGTGCCAGCAGCGTAGACAGGGCAGATACGCAGTATTTT,CASSVDRADTQYF
TRBV7-2,TRBJ2-4,-,few,TGTGCCAGCAGCGCCAGACAAGGGGGAGGCAACATTCAGTACTTC,CASSARQGGGNIQYF
TRBV27,TRBJ2-2,TRBD1,-,TGTGCCAGCAGTCGACGGGACAGTTCTACCGGGGAGCTGTTTTTT,CASSRRDSSTGELFF
TRBV30,TRBJ2-5,-,-,TGTGCCTGGAGTGGGGGGATCGGAAAGACCCAGTACTTC,CAWSGGIGKTQYF
TRBV5-1,TRBJ1-2,-,-,TGCGCCAGCAGCTTGGAGCGGGCCAACTACACCTTC,CASSLERANYTF
TRBV28,TRBJ1-5,-,-,TGTGCCAGCAGTTCTCAGGGACTCTCCGATCAGCCCCAGCATTTT,CASSSQGLSDQPQHF
TRBV28,TRBJ2-7,TRBD2,-,TGTGCCAGCAGTTTCAGACTAGCGGCATACGAGCAGTACTTC,CASSFRLAAYEQYF
TRBV7-9,TRBJ1-2,-,-,TGTGCCAGCAGCTCATTGGACCCGGGCGGTAACTATGGCTACACCTTC,CASSSLDPGGNYGYTF
TRBV2,TRBJ1-2,-,few,TGTGCCAGCAGTGAAGGGATAAACTATGGCTACACCTTC,CASSEGINYGYTF
TRBV11-3,TRBJ2-2,-,few,TGTGCCAGCAGCTTAGGTGTAGCGACAGATTACACCGGGGAGCTGTTTTTT,CASSLGVATDYTGELFF
TRBV7-2,TRBJ2-1,TRBD1,-,TGTGCCAGCAGCTTAGACAGGGGGTCCACTGAGCAGTTCTTC,CASSLDRGSTEQFF
TRBV2,TRBJ2-7,TRBD1,-,TGTGCCAGCAGTGTTACAGGGGGAGCCTACGAGCAGTACTTC,CASSVTGGAYEQYF
TRBV10-2,TRBJ2-1,TRBD2,-,TGCGCCAGCAGTGAGTCCCCTAGCGGGATCTACAATGAGCAGTTCTTC,CASSESPSGIYNEQFF
TRBV4-3,TRBJ2-2,-,-,TGCGCCAGCAGCCAAGGTTTTAGGACATCGAACACCGGGGAGCTGTTTTTT,CASSQGFRTSNTGELFF